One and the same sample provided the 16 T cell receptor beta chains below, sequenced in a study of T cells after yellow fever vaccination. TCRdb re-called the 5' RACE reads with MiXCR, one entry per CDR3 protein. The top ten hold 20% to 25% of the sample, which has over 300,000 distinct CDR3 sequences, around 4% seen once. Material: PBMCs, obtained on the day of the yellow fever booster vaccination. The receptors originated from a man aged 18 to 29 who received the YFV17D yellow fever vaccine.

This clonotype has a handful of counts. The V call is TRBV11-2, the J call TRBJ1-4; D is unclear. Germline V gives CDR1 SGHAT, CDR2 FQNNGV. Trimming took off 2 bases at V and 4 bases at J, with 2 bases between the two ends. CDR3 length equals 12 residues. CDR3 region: CASSLLNEKLFF. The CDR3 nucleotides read TGTGCCAGCAGCTTACTTAATGAAAAACTGTTTTTT. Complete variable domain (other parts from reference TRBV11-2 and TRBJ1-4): EAGVAQSPRYKIIEKRQSVAFWCNPISGHATLYWYQQILGQGPKLLIQFQNNGVVDDSQLPKDRFSAERLKGVDSTLKIQPAKLEDSAVYLCASSLLNEKLFFGSGTQLSVL.

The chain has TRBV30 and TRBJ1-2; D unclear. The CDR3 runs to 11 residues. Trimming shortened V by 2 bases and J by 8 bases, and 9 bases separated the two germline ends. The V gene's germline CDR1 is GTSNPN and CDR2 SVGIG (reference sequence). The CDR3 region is CAWSPGYGYTF. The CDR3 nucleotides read TGTGCCTGGAGTCCGGGGTACGGCTACACCTTC.

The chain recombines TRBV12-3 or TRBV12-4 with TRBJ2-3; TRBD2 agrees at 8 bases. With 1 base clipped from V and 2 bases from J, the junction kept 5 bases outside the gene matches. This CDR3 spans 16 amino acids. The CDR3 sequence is CASSLDRRGATDTQYF. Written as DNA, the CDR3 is TGTGCCAGCAGTTTAGATCGGCGGGGGGCCACAGATACGCAGTATTTT.

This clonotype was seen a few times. The CDR3: CASSLAVGPEAFF. CDR3 nucleotide sequence: TGTGCCAGCAGCTTAGCGGTCGGCCCTGAAGCTTTCTTT. The chain combines TRBV7-8 with TRBJ1-1; no reliable D call. The CDR3 totals 13 residues. The germline V gene encodes CDR1 SGHVS and CDR2 FQNEAQ. Trimming shortened V by 0 bases and J by 6 bases, and 8 bases separated the two germline ends.

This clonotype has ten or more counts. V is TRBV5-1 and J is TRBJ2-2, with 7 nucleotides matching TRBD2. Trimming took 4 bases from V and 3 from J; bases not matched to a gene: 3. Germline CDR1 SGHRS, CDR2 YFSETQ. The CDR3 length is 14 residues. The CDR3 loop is CASSPGGDTGELFF. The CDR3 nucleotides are TGCGCCAGCAGCCCGGGGGGAGACACCGGGGAGCTGTTTTTT.

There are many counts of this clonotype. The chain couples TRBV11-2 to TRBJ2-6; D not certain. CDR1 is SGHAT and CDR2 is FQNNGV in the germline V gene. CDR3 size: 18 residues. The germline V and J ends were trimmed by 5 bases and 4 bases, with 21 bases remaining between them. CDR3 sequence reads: CASSPYAHSSKGANVLTF. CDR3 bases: TGTGCCAGCAGCCCTTATGCCCACTCCTCGAAAGGGGCCAACGTCCTGACTTTC.

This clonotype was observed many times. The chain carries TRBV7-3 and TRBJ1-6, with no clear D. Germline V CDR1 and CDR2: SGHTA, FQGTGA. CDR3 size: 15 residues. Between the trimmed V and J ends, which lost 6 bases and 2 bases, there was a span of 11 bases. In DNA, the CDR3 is TGTGCCAGCAGTAAAACTACTGCCTATAATTCACCCCTCCACTTT. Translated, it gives CASSKTTAYNSPLHF.

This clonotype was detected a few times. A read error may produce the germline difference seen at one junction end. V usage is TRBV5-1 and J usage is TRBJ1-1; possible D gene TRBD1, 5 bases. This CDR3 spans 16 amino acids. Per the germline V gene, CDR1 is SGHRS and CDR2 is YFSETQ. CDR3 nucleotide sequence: TGCGCCAGCAGCTTGGCCCTCGGTACGGACAACACTGAAGTTTTCTTT. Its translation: CASSLALGTDNTEVFF.

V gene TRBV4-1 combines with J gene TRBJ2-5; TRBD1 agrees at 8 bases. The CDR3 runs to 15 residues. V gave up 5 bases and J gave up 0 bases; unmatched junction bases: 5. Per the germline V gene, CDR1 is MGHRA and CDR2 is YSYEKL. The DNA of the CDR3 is TGCGCCAGCAGCGGACGGACAGGGTACCAAGAGACCCAGTACTTC. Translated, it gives CASSGRTGYQETQYF.

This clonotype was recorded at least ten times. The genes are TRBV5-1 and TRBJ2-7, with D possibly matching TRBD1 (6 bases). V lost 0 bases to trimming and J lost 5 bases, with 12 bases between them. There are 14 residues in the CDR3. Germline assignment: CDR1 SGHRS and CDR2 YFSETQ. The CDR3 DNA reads TGCGCCAGCAGCTTGGCTACAGGGTTCGACGAGCAGTACTTC. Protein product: CASSLATGFDEQYF. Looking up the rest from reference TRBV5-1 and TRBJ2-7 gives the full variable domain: KAGVTQTPRYLIKTRGQQVTLSCSPISGHRSVSWYQQTPGQGLQFLFEYFSETQRNKGNFPGRFSGRQFSNSRSEMNVSTLELGDSALYLCASSLATGFDEQYFGPGTRLTVT.

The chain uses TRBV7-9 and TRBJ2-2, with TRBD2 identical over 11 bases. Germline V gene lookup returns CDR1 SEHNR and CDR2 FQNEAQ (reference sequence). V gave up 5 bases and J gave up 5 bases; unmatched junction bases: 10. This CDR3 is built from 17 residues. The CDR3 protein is CASSPLAVAGGTGELFF. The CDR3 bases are TGTGCCAGCAGCCCCCTCGCGGTAGCGGGGGGGACCGGGGAGCTGTTTTTT.

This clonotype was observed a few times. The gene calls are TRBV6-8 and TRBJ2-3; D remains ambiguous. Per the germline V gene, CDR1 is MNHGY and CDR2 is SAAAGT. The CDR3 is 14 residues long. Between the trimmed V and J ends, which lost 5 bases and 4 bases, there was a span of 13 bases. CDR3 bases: TGTGCCAGCAGTGAATTAGAAGAAGCAGATACGCAGTATTTT. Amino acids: CASSELEEADTQYF.

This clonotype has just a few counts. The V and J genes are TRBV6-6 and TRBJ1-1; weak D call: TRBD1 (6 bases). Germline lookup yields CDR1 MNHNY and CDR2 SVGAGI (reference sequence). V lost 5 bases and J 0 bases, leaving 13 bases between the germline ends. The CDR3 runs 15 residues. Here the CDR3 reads CASSDPGHMNTEAFF. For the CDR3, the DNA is TGTGCCAGCAGTGACCCGGGACACATGAACACTGAAGCTTTCTTT.

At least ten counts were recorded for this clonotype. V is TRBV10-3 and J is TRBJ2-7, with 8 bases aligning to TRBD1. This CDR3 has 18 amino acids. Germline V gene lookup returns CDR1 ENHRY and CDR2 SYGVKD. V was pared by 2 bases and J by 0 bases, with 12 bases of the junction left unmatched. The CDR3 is CAISEGSGTGFSSYEQYF. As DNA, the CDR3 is TGTGCCATCAGTGAGGGATCCGGGACAGGCTTCTCCTCCTACGAGCAGTACTTC.

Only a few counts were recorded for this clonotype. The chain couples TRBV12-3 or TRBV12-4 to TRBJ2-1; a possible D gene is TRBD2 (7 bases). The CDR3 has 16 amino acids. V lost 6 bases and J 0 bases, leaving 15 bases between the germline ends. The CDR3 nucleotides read TGTGCCAGCAGAAAACGGGGGGCCCGCTCCTACAATGAGCAGTTCTTC. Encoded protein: CASRKRGARSYNEQFF.

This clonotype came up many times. CDR3 loop: CASSRRTSGMNTEAFF. CDR3 in DNA: TGCGCCAGCAGTCGCAGGACATCAGGGATGAACACTGAAGCTTTCTTT. The V and J genes are TRBV5-1 and TRBJ1-1; maybe TRBD1 (5 bases). Trimming removed 5 bases at V and 0 bases at J, with 17 bases between. Germline V gene lookup returns CDR1 SGHRS and CDR2 YFSETQ. The CDR3 extends over 16 amino acids.